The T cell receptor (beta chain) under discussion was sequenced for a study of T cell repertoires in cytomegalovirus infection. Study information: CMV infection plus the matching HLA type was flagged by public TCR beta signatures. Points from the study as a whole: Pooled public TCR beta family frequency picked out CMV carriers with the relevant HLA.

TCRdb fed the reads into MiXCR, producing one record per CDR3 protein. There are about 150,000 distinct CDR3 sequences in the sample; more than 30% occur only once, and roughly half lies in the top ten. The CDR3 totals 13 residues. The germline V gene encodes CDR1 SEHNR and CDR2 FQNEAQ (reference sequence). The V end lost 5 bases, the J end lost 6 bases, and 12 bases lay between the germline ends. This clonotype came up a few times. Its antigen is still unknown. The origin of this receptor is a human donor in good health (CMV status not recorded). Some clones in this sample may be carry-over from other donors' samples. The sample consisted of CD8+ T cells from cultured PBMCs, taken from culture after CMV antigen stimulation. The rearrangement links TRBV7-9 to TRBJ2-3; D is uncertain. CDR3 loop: CASSTSSEDTQYF. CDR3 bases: TGTGCCAGCAGCACATCATCGGAGGATACGCAGTATTTT.